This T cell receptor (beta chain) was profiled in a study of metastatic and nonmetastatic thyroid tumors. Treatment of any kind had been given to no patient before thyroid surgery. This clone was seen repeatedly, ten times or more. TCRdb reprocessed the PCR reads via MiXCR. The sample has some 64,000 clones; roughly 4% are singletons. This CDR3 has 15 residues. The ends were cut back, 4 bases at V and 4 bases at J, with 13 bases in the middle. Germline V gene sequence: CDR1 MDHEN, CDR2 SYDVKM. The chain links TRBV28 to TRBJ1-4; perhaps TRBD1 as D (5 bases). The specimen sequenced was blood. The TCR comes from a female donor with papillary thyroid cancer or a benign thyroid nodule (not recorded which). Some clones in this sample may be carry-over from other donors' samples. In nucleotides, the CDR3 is TGTGCCAGCAGTTCATATGACAGTATTAATGAAAAACTGTTTTTT. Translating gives CASSSYDSINEKLFF.